This T cell receptor beta chain was captured by sequencing in a study of T-cell memory formation after mild COVID-19. Study context: For the most part, TCR clusters were specific to one donor.

Germline V gene data show CDR1 as MNHEY and CDR2 as SVGEGT. The CDR3 extends over 17 amino acids. The ends lost 4 bases at V and 6 bases at J; junction bases unmatched: 10. Overall study results and limits: The appearance of some responding clones in pre-infection memory suggested that cross-reactive memory joined. Later expanders leaned CD4+, whereas day 15 to 85 contracting clones were balanced CD4/CD8.

Concerning this clonotype itself: Its cognate antigen is unknown.

MiXCR was run by TCRdb on the 5' RACE reads, yielding one entry per CDR3 protein. Among 150,000 to 200,000 distinct CDR3 sequences listed, about a third were seen once. Specimen: PBMCs or a T cell subset sorted from them (not recorded which). The TCR sequence derives from an adult woman who had mild COVID-19 (a few samples of this study predate the infection). Cell type and time point are not known. This chain links TRBV6-2 or TRBV6-3 with TRBJ2-5; TRBD2 matches 14 bases. The DNA for the CDR3 is TGTGCCAGCAGTTTGGGACTAGCGGGAGTTGGCAAAAAGACCCAGTACTTC. Its protein product is CASSLGLAGVGKKTQYF.